This T cell receptor beta chain was profiled in a study of blood T cell repertoires in COVID-19. Study as a whole: The study drew acute and convalescent COVID-19 samples from the United States, Italy and Spain. PBMCs, B-cell-depleted T cells, or T cells provided the cDNA or gDNA that made up the material.

Authors' methods: By means of reference gene primer amplification, nucleated cell counts were estimated. Profiled with immunoSEQ multiplex PCR; TCRdb holds only in-frame clones, not every one. The DNA gave D and trimming, while V, J and clone size come from that table. The sample yields roughly 140,000 clones, approximately 85% seen once. Material: peripheral blood. This TCR was sampled from a man aged 65 to 79 with acute or convalescent COVID-19.

The CDR3 DNA sequence: TGTGCCAGTAGTGCAGGGGGTTATAGCAATCAGCCCCAGCATTTT. Protein product: CASSAGGYSNQPQHF. J is TRBJ1-5 and V is TRBV19; 7 bases are a match to TRBD1. Germline V lookup: CDR1 LNHDA, CDR2 SQIVND (reference sequence). V shed 5 bases and J 0 bases; nucleotides not matched to a gene: 4. CDR3 length equals 15 residues.